The clone carrying this T cell receptor beta chain was picked up one time. The antigen remains unidentified. It may be a read error: a sequence one base away is much more abundant. Sample-barcoded 5' priming and a J-beta primer mix drove a second PCR of roughly 7 to 11 cycles. Each CDR3 protein is one row after TCRdb ran MiXCR on the 5' RACE reads. The sample lists around 1,900,000 distinct CDR3 sequences; about 39% were seen once. Per germline, CDR1 SEHNR and CDR2 FQNEAQ (reference sequence). The CDR3 is 12 amino acids. In each sample, at least 7 million PBMCs were isolated. This specimen comes from a study of blood T cells in healthy people across ages. For the study at large: The template switching approach captured approximately one barcoded beta molecule for every two T cells. The study's findings and limits: Per million T cells, TCR beta diversity dropped roughly linearly as age increased. Since the PBMCs were unsorted, naive and antigen-experienced cells could not be conclusively compared.

The sample was blood. This TCR came from a human donor in good health. The V and J genes are TRBV7-9 and TRBJ2-1; D uncertain. The CDR3 bases are TGTGCCAGCAGCTTTAGAACCAATGAGCTGTTCTTC. The encoded protein is CASSFRTNELFF.